What follows are 21 T cell receptor beta chains derived from one specimen sequenced in a study of response to subunit inactivated influenza vaccine. MiXCR was run by TCRdb on the RT-PCR reads, yielding one entry per CDR3 protein. The sample lists roughly 150,000 distinct CDR3 sequences, roughly a tenth occurring once. The source was non-naive T cells sorted from PBMCs, collected about 40 days after vaccination. These receptors were obtained from a man in his fifties who received an inactivated influenza vaccine.

V is TRBV7-6 and J is TRBJ2-5; possible D gene TRBD2, 5 bases. Looked up from germline, CDR1 is SGHVS and CDR2 is FNYEAQ. This CDR3 is built from 15 residues. Trimming cost V 0 bases and J 4 bases, with 12 bases left between them. CDR3 amino acids: CASSLARGGTETQYF. For the CDR3, the DNA is TGTGCCAGCAGCTTAGCGCGAGGAGGTACAGAGACCCAGTACTTC.

This clonotype was detected ten times or more. The chain couples TRBV20-1 to TRBJ2-5; 7 nucleotides match TRBD2. Per the germline V gene, CDR1 is DFQATT and CDR2 is SNEGSKA (reference sequence). Unmatched junction bases numbered 4, after V lost 4 bases and J lost 5 bases. The CDR3 is made up of 12 amino acids. The CDR3 coding sequence is TGCAGTGCTATCAGCGGGGTGGAGACCCAGTACTTC. Translated: CSAISGVETQYF.

The chain has TRBV25-1 and TRBJ1-1; D is perhaps TRBD1 (5 bases). Between the trimmed V and J ends, which lost 4 bases and 0 bases, there was a span of 12 bases. The CDR3 contains 15 residues. CDR1 is MGHDK, CDR2 SYGVNS, per germline. The CDR3: CASSAPGSLNTEAFF. CDR3 sequence (DNA): TGTGCCAGCAGTGCTCCAGGGAGCCTGAACACTGAAGCTTTCTTT.

This clonotype was seen a handful of times. This chain joins TRBV7-9 and TRBJ1-2; maybe TRBD1 (5 bases). Germline V lookup: CDR1 SEHNR, CDR2 FQNEAQ (reference sequence). This CDR3 is 13 amino acids long. V was shortened by 4 bases and J by 6 bases, with 12 bases between the two germline ends. CDR3: CASSSGTENGYTF. CDR3 sequence (DNA): TGTGCCAGCAGCTCCGGGACGGAGAATGGCTACACCTTC.

This clonotype was seen a few times. The chain employs TRBV28 and TRBJ2-1; the D gene is possibly TRBD2 (6 bases). Trimming removed 4 bases from V and 9 bases from J, with 22 bases in between. The CDR3 contains 16 residues. CDR1 is MDHEN and CDR2 is SYDVKM in the germline V gene. In nucleotides, the CDR3 is TGTGCCAGCAGTTCCAATTCGTGGGGGGTCGGGCGTGAGCAGTTCTTC. The encoded protein is CASSSNSWGVGREQFF.

At least ten counts were recorded for this clonotype. This chain links TRBV7-2 with TRBJ1-2; D unresolved. The V end lost 2 bases, the J end lost 6 bases, and 13 bases lay between the germline ends. CDR1 and CDR2 (germline): SGHTA, FQGNSA. The CDR3 contains 14 residues. This chain's CDR3 is CASSLFQAGDGYTF. CDR3 nucleotide sequence: TGTGCCAGCAGCTTATTTCAGGCTGGCGATGGCTACACCTTC.

This clonotype was recorded a few times. This chain joins TRBV5-4 and TRBJ1-3; no clear D gene. The CDR3 spans 13 residues. Germline CDR1 reads SGHNT; CDR2 reads YYREEE (reference sequence). V lost 9 bases, J lost 2 bases, and 12 bases lay in between. CDR3 sequence: CATFFYTGNTIYF. The CDR3, as DNA: TGTGCCACCTTCTTCTACACTGGAAACACCATATATTTT.

This clonotype was recorded a few times. This chain joins TRBV6-5 and TRBJ2-5, with 9 bases that match TRBD2. Germline assignment: CDR1 MNHEY and CDR2 SVGAGI. CDR3 size: 17 residues. V was clipped by 4 bases and J by 2 bases; unmatched bases: 11. CDR3 nucleotides: TGTGCCAGCAGTTTCGCCCTAAGGCGGGGGGGTCAAGAGACCCAGTACTTC. Its protein product is CASSFALRRGGQETQYF.

The chain uses TRBV6-1 and TRBJ2-3, with 11 bases aligning to TRBD2. The CDR3 extends over 16 amino acids. Trimming took 5 bases from V and 4 from J; bases not matched to a gene: 8. Germline CDR1 reads MNHNS; CDR2 reads SASEGT. CDR3 in amino acids: CASSPISGRVADTQYF. CDR3 bases: TGTGCCAGCAGTCCGATTAGCGGGAGGGTGGCAGATACGCAGTATTTT.

This clonotype came up a few times. The rearrangement uses TRBV5-5 and TRBJ1-5; TRBD1 might be the D (5 bases). The CDR3 runs 14 residues. Trimming took off 3 bases at V and 6 bases at J, with 13 bases between the two ends. Germline V gene sequence: CDR1 SGHKS, CDR2 YYEKEE (reference sequence). The CDR3 nucleotides read TGTGCCAGCAGCTGGACCGGGGCAGGTCAGCCCCAGCATTTT. Translating it yields CASSWTGAGQPQHF.

Many counts were recorded for this clonotype. The gene calls are TRBV11-2 and TRBJ2-3, with 12 bases identical to TRBD2. Trimming took 5 bases from V and 3 from J; bases not matched to a gene: 9. Germline CDR1 and CDR2: SGHAT and FQNNGV. There are 17 residues in the CDR3. CDR3 residues: CASSPQPSGGVTDTQYF. The CDR3 coding sequence is TGTGCCAGCAGCCCGCAACCTAGCGGGGGGGTGACAGATACGCAGTATTTT.

The chain uses TRBV5-1 and TRBJ2-1, with 7 bases fitting TRBD2. J lost 6 bases, V lost 4 bases, and 10 bases had no gene match. Germline lookup yields CDR1 SGHRS and CDR2 YFSETQ. This CDR3 spans 15 amino acids. The CDR3 region has the DNA TGCGCCAGCAGCCGGGGGGTGCTAGCCGGCAATGAGCAGTTCTTC. It codes for CASSRGVLAGNEQFF. Full variable domain (rest looked up from reference TRBV5-1 and TRBJ2-1): KAGVTQTPRYLIKTRGQQVTLSCSPISGHRSVSWYQQTPGQGLQFLFEYFSETQRNKGNFPGRFSGRQFSNSRSEMNVSTLELGDSALYLCASSRGVLAGNEQFFGPGTRLTVL.

This chain joins TRBV6-2 or TRBV6-3 and TRBJ1-5; D remains unclear. The ends were cut back, 5 bases at V and 2 bases at J, with 10 bases in the middle. This CDR3 has 14 amino acids. The germline V gene encodes CDR1 MNHEY and CDR2 SVGEGT. For the CDR3, the DNA is TGTGCCAGCAGTCCCGGGTTGGGCAATCAGCCCCAGCATTTT. Translation gives CASSPGLGNQPQHF.

Many counts were recorded for this clonotype. The chain recombines TRBV20-1 with TRBJ2-7; 10 positions match TRBD1. V gave up 6 bases and J gave up 5 bases; unmatched junction bases: 10. This CDR3 has 14 amino acids. In germline, CDR1 is DFQATT, CDR2 SNEGSKA (reference sequence). The CDR3 DNA reads as TGCAGTGCCCGTGCTTGGGACAGGGGCCACGAGCAGTACTTC. Translation: CSARAWDRGHEQYF.

This clonotype occurred a few times. The V call is TRBV10-3, the J call TRBJ1-2, with TRBD1 matching over 8 bases. Germline V gene sequence: CDR1 ENHRY, CDR2 SYGVKD. V dropped 5 bases and J dropped 8; count of bases not matched to a gene: 7. The length of the CDR3 is 13 residues. CDR3 in DNA: TGTGCCATCAGTCACGGACAGGGAACAGGCTACACCTTC. Amino acid sequence: CAISHGQGTGYTF.

The chain recombines TRBV7-9 with TRBJ2-3, with D tentatively TRBD2 (6 bases). This CDR3 contains 13 residues. CDR1 and CDR2 (germline): SEHNR, FQNEAQ (reference sequence). The V gene lost 5 bases and the J gene lost 7 bases, with 13 bases spanning the gap. CDR3 DNA: TGTGCCAGCAGCCCACCCGCGGGAAATACGCAGTATTTT. It codes for CASSPPAGNTQYF.

This clonotype was counted ten times or more. The chain joins TRBV20-1 to TRBJ1-6; D not resolved. V was pared by 4 bases and J by 2 bases, with 12 bases between. The germline V gene encodes CDR1 DFQATT and CDR2 SNEGSKA (reference sequence). This CDR3 is 15 amino acids long. CDR3 protein: CSATGSQTYNSPLHF. DNA of the CDR3: TGCAGTGCTACCGGGTCCCAGACCTATAATTCACCCCTCCACTTT.

The chain links TRBV7-2 to TRBJ2-7, with D possibly TRBD2 on 5 matching bases. Germline V lookup: CDR1 SGHTA, CDR2 FQGNSA. Trimming stripped 5 bases from V and 7 bases from J, with 12 bases between. The CDR3 totals 12 residues. CDR3 region: CASSRAGWEQYF. The CDR3 region has the DNA TGTGCCAGCAGCCGGGCGGGTTGGGAGCAGTACTTC.

CDR3 nucleotides: TGTGCCAGCAGCTTAGGTCTAGCGGAGACCGGCACAGATACGCAGTATTTT. Translation: CASSLGLAETGTDTQYF. The gene calls are TRBV11-3 and TRBJ2-3; TRBD2 matches 7 bases. The CDR3 has 17 amino acids. Germline V gene lookup returns CDR1 SGHNT and CDR2 YENEEA. The V segment lost 1 base and the J segment 1 base; nucleotides outside the gene matches: 8.

This clonotype was found a few times. The rearrangement uses TRBV7-2 and TRBJ2-2; D is perhaps TRBD1 (6 bases). Trimming stripped 4 bases from V and 4 bases from J, with 16 bases between. The germline V gene has CDR1 SGHTA and CDR2 FQGNSA. This CDR3 has 16 residues. In DNA form, the CDR3 reads TGTGCCAGCAGCTCTGGACAGCGACGGGCCACCGGGGAGCTGTTTTTT. This gives the protein CASSSGQRRATGELFF.

V gene TRBV16 combines with J gene TRBJ2-7, with unresolved D. This CDR3 spans 16 amino acids. The germline V gene has CDR1 KGHSY and CDR2 FQNENV. V was trimmed by 4 bases and J by 0 bases, leaving 16 bases between them. In DNA form, the CDR3 reads TGTGCCAGCAGCCTCTCGCTGGGGTTAAGCTCCTACGAGCAGTACTTC. Translating it yields CASSLSLGLSSYEQYF.